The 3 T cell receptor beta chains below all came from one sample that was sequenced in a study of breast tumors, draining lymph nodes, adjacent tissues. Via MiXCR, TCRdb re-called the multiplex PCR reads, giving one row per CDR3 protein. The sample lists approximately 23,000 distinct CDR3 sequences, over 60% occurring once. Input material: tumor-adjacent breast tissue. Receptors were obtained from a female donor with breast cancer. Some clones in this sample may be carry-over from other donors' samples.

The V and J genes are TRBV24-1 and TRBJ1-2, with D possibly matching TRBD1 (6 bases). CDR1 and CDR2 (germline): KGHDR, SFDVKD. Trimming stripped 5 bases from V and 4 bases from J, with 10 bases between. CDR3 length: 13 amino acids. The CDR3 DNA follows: TGTGCCACCAGTGGAAAGGGGGGCTATGGCTACACCTTC. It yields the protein CATSGKGGYGYTF.

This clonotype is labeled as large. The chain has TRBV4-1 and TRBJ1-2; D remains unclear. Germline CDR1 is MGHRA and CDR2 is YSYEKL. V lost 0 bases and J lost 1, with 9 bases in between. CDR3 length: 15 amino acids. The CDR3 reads CASSQEYTSNYGYTF. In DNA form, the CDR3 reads TGCGCCAGCAGCCAAGAATACACGAGTAACTATGGCTACACCTTC.

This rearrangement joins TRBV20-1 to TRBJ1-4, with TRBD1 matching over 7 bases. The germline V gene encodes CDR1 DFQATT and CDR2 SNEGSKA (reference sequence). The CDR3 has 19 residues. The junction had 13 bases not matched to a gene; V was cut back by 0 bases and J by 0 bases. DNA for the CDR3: TGCAGTGCTAGAGATTCGATGGGACAGATCCCCGCAACTAATGAAAAACTGTTTTTT. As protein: CSARDSMGQIPATNEKLFF.